The clone carrying this T cell receptor (beta chain) was observed a single time. The data derive from a study of blood T cell repertoires in COVID-19. The data were produced by immunoSEQ multiplex PCR, yet TCRdb's version contains in-frame clones alone and is incomplete. This repertoire shows about 18,000 clones, approximately 88% found once; its top ten account for about 5%. CDR3 size: 14 residues. Trimming cost V 4 bases and J 4 bases; bases outside gene matches: 3. Germline V CDR1 and CDR2: SGHTA, FQGNSA. V usage is TRBV7-2 and J usage is TRBJ1-5; TRBD1 matches 8 bases. Sequenced sample: PBMCs or T cells enriched from blood (not recorded which). The clonotype was recovered from a woman aged 25-40 years who had recovered from COVID-19. The chain's CDR3 is CASSSDRGNQPQHF. The DNA for the CDR3 is TGTGCCAGCAGCTCCGACAGGGGTAATCAGCCCCAGCATTTT.